This passage covers 9 T cell receptor beta chains from one sample sequenced in a study of beta chain features in type 1 diabetes. Every isolated RNA sample was fully reverse transcribed, so sequencing captured expressed TCRB transcripts. Assay used: immunoSEQ multiplex PCR; TCRdb lists only in-frame clones, some missing. The sample includes a few hundred thousand clones, about 14% seen only once; the top ten take around 7%. Sequenced input: central memory CD4+ T cells from blood. These receptors were taken from a man aged 30 to 45 in good health.

The chain uses TRBV18 and TRBJ2-4; no clear D gene. The CDR3 has 16 residues. Germline values: CDR1 KGHSH, CDR2 LQKENI. V lost 2 bases, J lost 2 bases, and 13 bases lay in between. CDR3 loop: CASSPGDTGTKNIQYF. Here the CDR3 DNA reads TGTGCCAGCTCACCAGGTGACACCGGTACCAAAAACATTCAGTACTTC.

The chain combines TRBV15 with TRBJ2-1, with 11 bases that match TRBD2. Looked up from germline, CDR1 is LNHNV and CDR2 is YYDKDF (reference sequence). This CDR3 region has 16 residues. V lost 0 bases to trimming and J lost 8 bases; unmatched junction nucleotides: 6. The CDR3 DNA follows: TGTGCCACCAGCAGAGATGTAGCTAGCGGGGGGTATGAGCAGTTCTTC. Protein product: CATSRDVASGGYEQFF.

The V gene is TRBV2, the J gene TRBJ2-3; D is possibly TRBD2 (5 bases). In germline, CDR1 is SNHLY, CDR2 FYNNEI. The length of the CDR3 is 13 residues. V lost 6 bases and J lost 2, with 9 bases in between. This CDR3 is CASRREITDTQYF. For the CDR3, the DNA is TGTGCCAGCAGAAGGGAGATCACAGATACGCAGTATTTT.

This clone has just a few counts. The chain links TRBV5-5 to TRBJ1-2, with TRBD1 as a possible D gene (6 bases). The ends were cut back, 5 bases at V and 8 bases at J, with 25 bases in the middle. From germline, CDR1 is SGHKS and CDR2 YYEKEE (reference sequence). The CDR3 contains 16 residues. The chain's CDR3 is CASSWTSQGKRHGYTF. In DNA, the CDR3 is TGTGCCAGCAGTTGGACCTCACAGGGAAAGAGGCACGGCTACACCTTC. Full variable domain (remainder filled in from reference TRBV5-5 and TRBJ1-2): DAGVTQSPTHLIKTRGQQVTLRCSPISGHKSVSWYQQVLGQGPQFIFQYYEKEERGRGNFPDRFSARQFPNYSSELNVNALLLGDSALYLCASSWTSQGKRHGYTFGSGTRLTVV.

V usage is TRBV7-3 and J usage is TRBJ2-3; TRBD1 matches 7 bases. The CDR3 is 16 residues long. The germline V gene has CDR1 SGHTA and CDR2 FQGTGA. V shed 0 bases and J 5 bases; nucleotides not matched to a gene: 8. Here the CDR3 reads CASSLTDRRLGDTQYF. CDR3 sequence (DNA): TGTGCCAGCAGCTTAACGGACAGGAGGCTAGGAGATACGCAGTATTTT.

The rearrangement links TRBV7-7 to TRBJ2-3; 10 nucleotides line up with TRBD2. The CDR3 extends over 15 amino acids. CDR1 is SSHAT, CDR2 FNYEAQ, per germline (reference sequence). With V trimmed by 5 bases and J by 2 bases, 4 bases remained unmatched. The CDR3 DNA is TGTGCCAGCAGCCTACTAGCGGGACACACAGATACGCAGTATTTT. It translates to CASSLLAGHTDTQYF.

This clone showed up just a few times. This chain connects TRBV5-4 to TRBJ2-7; D call uncertain. Germline V gene data show CDR1 as SGHNT and CDR2 as YYREEE (reference sequence). The CDR3 extends over 10 amino acids. As DNA, the CDR3 is TGTGCAAGCAGAGATCACGAGCAGTACGTC. Its protein is CASRDHEQYV.

This chain links TRBV11-2 with TRBJ2-5; TRBD1 is a possible D gene (5 bases). CDR1 and CDR2 (germline): SGHAT, FQNNGV. The CDR3 spans 13 residues. Trimming pared 1 base from V and 10 bases from J, leaving 13 bases between. Written as DNA, the CDR3 is TGTGCCAGCAGCTTAGCTCAGGGCCAGAGCCAGTACTTC. This sequence encodes CASSLAQGQSQYF.

This clone was counted between two and nine times. The rearrangement links TRBV5-1 to TRBJ2-3; 9 bases line up with TRBD2. The length of the CDR3 is 16 residues. Germline V gives CDR1 SGHRS, CDR2 YFSETQ. J lost 6 bases, V lost 0 bases, and 8 bases had no gene match. CDR3 DNA sequence: TGCGCCAGCAGCTTGGGAAGTAGCGGGAGTAGGGATACGCAGTATTTT. Protein product: CASSLGSSGSRDTQYF.